A single sample gave rise to the 27 T cell receptor beta chains below, sequenced in a study of regulatory T cells in long-lasting Graves disease. Time point denoted: newly diagnosed GD, antithyroid drugs for less than 3 months. PBMCs provided the RNA from which the TCR library was made. Construction of TCR beta libraries relied on iRepertoire HTBI primers and on Arm-PCR targeting CDR3 regions. MiXCR, run by TCRdb on the multiplex PCR reads, gives a single entry per CDR3 protein. The sample includes around 450,000 distinct CDR3 sequences, about 16% of them seen just once. The sample was also reused in another study, on T cells in Graves' hyperthyroidism and ophthalmopathy.

Here the sequenced sample was peripheral blood mononuclear cells (PBMCs), taken at new diagnosis, from a patient treated with antithyroid drugs. The receptors originated from a woman in her twenties or thirties with Graves disease.

This clonotype was observed a few times. This may be a read error, as it is one base from a much larger clone. V and J are TRBV24-1 and TRBJ2-1; 7 positions agree with TRBD1. This CDR3 is built from 13 residues. Germline V gives CDR1 KGHDR, CDR2 SFDVKD. CDR3 amino acids: CATSGQGYDEQFF. As DNA, the CDR3 is TGTGCCACCAGTGGACAGGGCTACGATGAGCAGTTCTTC.

CDR3 region: CASSLAQATSTEAFF. Written as DNA, the CDR3 is TGTGCCAGCAGCTTAGCCCAAGCGACGAGCACTGAAGCTTTCTTT. The chain couples TRBV11-1 to TRBJ1-1; D is unresolved. Germline V gene lookup returns CDR1 SGHAT and CDR2 FQDESV (reference sequence). Trimming shortened V by 0 bases and J by 4 bases, and 12 bases separated the two germline ends. The CDR3 totals 15 residues.

This clonotype was seen more than once but under ten times. The chain recombines TRBV9 with TRBJ2-1, with D uncertain. From germline, CDR1 is SGDLS and CDR2 YYNGEE. The CDR3 spans 15 residues. The V and J ends lost 0 bases and 3 bases respectively, with 10 bases between them. CDR3 DNA: TGTGCCAGCAGCGTAGAAGGGATGCTCTACAATGAGCAGTTCTTC. As protein: CASSVEGMLYNEQFF.

This clonotype was seen repeatedly, ten times or more. J is TRBJ1-1 and V is TRBV28, with D possibly TRBD1 on 5 matching bases. V lost 3 bases, J lost 0 bases, and 11 bases lay in between. CDR1 is MDHEN and CDR2 is SYDVKM in the germline V gene. The length of the CDR3 is 15 residues. CDR3 DNA sequence: TGTGCCAGCAGTTTGGAGGGGAGAATGAACACTGAAGCTTTCTTT. It yields the protein CASSLEGRMNTEAFF. Based on the CDR3 plus reference TRBV28 and TRBJ1-1, the full variable domain is DVKVTQSSRYLVKRTGEKVFLECVQDMDHENMFWYRQDPGLGLRLIYFSYDVKMKEKGDIPEGYSVSREKKERFSLILESASTNQTSMYLCASSLEGRMNTEAFFGQGTRLTVV.

In this sample, this clonotype turned up a few times. J is TRBJ1-2 and V is TRBV19, with D maybe TRBD1 (6 bases). V was shortened by 5 bases and J by 4 bases, with 14 bases between the two germline ends. The germline gives CDR1 LNHDA, CDR2 SQIVND (reference sequence). This CDR3 has 14 residues. The CDR3 reads CASSSDRTTYGYTF. The CDR3 DNA reads TGTGCCAGTAGTTCAGACAGGACTACCTATGGCTACACCTTC.

This clonotype was picked up many times. The rearrangement uses TRBV19 and TRBJ1-4; 7 positions match TRBD1. Germline V gene sequence: CDR1 LNHDA, CDR2 SQIVND (reference sequence). CDR3 length: 15 amino acids. Unmatched junction bases numbered 8, after V lost 5 bases and J lost 5 bases. The CDR3 here is CASSSRQGGNEKLFF. The CDR3 bases are TGTGCCAGTAGTTCTCGACAGGGAGGGAATGAAAAACTGTTTTTT. Supplemented by reference TRBV19 and TRBJ1-4, the full variable domain reads DGGITQSPKYLFRKEGQNVTLSCEQNLNHDAMYWYRQDPGQGLRLIYYSQIVNDFQKGDIAEGYSVSREKKESFPLTVTSAQKNPTAFYLCASSSRQGGNEKLFFGSGTQLSVL.

Worth noting for this clonotype: Likely a read error: the CDR3 ends without its conserved phenylalanine or tryptophan. Because the CDR3's place on the DNA is in doubt, the DNA is left out and the CDR3 is given as listed by TCRdb. The chain links TRBV7-9 to TRBJ2-1; TRBD2 is the table's D call, not checked against the DNA. Germline V lookup: CDR1 SEHNR, CDR2 FQNEAQ (reference sequence). The CDR3 is 12 residues long, counting both termini. CDR3 sequence reads: CAGSLWGTSPLA.

This clonotype was seen many times. As DNA, the CDR3 is TGTGCCAGCAGTGGGGCCTGGGGAGGGCGTAATGAGCAGTTCTTC. Its protein product is CASSGAWGGRNEQFF. The genes are TRBV12-3 or TRBV12-4 and TRBJ2-1; the match to TRBD2 covers 7 bases. The length of the CDR3 is 15 residues. Trimming cost V 5 bases and J 7 bases; bases outside gene matches: 11.

This clonotype was seen ten or more times. The chain links TRBV19 to TRBJ1-1; D unclear. Germline CDR1 LNHDA, CDR2 SQIVND (reference sequence). The CDR3 has 14 residues. V was clipped by 3 bases and J by 4 bases, with 12 bases between them. CDR3 bases: TGTGCCAGTAGTATCCCAGGATGGGGCACTGAAGCTTTCTTT. As protein: CASSIPGWGTEAFF. Full variable domain (missing parts from reference TRBV19 and TRBJ1-1): DGGITQSPKYLFRKEGQNVTLSCEQNLNHDAMYWYRQDPGQGLRLIYYSQIVNDFQKGDIAEGYSVSREKKESFPLTVTSAQKNPTAFYLCASSIPGWGTEAFFGQGTRLTVV.

This clonotype was observed at least ten times. The V gene is TRBV10-3, the J gene TRBJ2-1, with TRBD1 matching 9 bases. The trim removed 9 bases at V and 5 bases at J, leaving 5 bases unmatched. Looked up from germline, CDR1 is ENHRY and CDR2 is SYGVKD. The CDR3 spans 13 residues. The CDR3 loop reads CAIQDRGNNEQFF. CDR3 coding DNA: TGTGCCATTCAGGACAGGGGCAACAATGAGCAGTTCTTC.

The rearrangement joins TRBV19 to TRBJ2-7, with D possibly matching TRBD2 (6 bases). V gave up 3 bases and J gave up 4 bases, with 10 bases separating them. The CDR3 is made up of 13 amino acids. Germline V gives CDR1 LNHDA, CDR2 SQIVND (reference sequence). The CDR3 sequence is CASSIGSGYEQYF. The CDR3 nucleotides are TGTGCCAGTAGTATTGGTAGCGGTTACGAGCAGTACTTC. Full variable domain (missing parts from reference TRBV19 and TRBJ2-7): DGGITQSPKYLFRKEGQNVTLSCEQNLNHDAMYWYRQDPGQGLRLIYYSQIVNDFQKGDIAEGYSVSREKKESFPLTVTSAQKNPTAFYLCASSIGSGYEQYFGPGTRLTVT.

This clonotype has a handful of counts. A clone one base away is much larger, so this may be a read error. The chain couples TRBV7-9 to TRBJ2-1, with TRBD1 matching 8 bases. The germline CDR1 and CDR2 sequences are SEHNR and FQNEAQ (reference sequence). V lost 0 bases, J lost 6 bases, and 7 bases stayed unmatched. CDR3 length: 16 amino acids. CDR3 sequence: CASSLATTGARNEQFF. CDR3 bases: TGTGCCAGCAGCTTAGCGACGACAGGGGCCCGCAATGAGCAGTTCTTC. The full variable domain, in which reference TRBV7-9 and TRBJ2-1 provide the parts outside the CDR3, is DTGVSQNPRHKITKRGQNVTFRCDPISEHNRLYWYRQTLGQGPEFLTYFQNEAQLEKSRLLSDRFSAERPKGSFSTLEIQRTEQGDSAMYLCASSLATTGARNEQFFGPGTRLTVL.

This clonotype was observed a few times. The chain has TRBV9 and TRBJ2-1, with 12 bases identical to TRBD2. The CDR3 is 17 amino acids. CDR1 and CDR2 (germline): SGDLS, YYNGEE. J gave up 8 bases and V 5 bases, and 14 bases lay outside the gene matches. CDR3 nucleotides: TGTGCCAGCAGGACTAGCGGGAGCCGGAGATCAGGTTATGAGCAGTTCTTC. The encoded protein is CASRTSGSRRSGYEQFF.

This clonotype was seen many times. The chain recombines TRBV20-1 with TRBJ2-7; D ambiguous. Germline V gene lookup returns CDR1 DFQATT and CDR2 SNEGSKA (reference sequence). V was shortened by 0 bases and J by 4 bases, with 10 bases between the two germline ends. CDR3 length: 13 residues. The CDR3 DNA reads TGCAGTGCTAGAGATTTCGGGCGGTACGAGCAGTACTTC. Protein product: CSARDFGRYEQYF.

This clonotype was found many times. This rearrangement joins TRBV18 to TRBJ2-7; the D gene is possibly TRBD1 (6 bases). V lost 0 bases to trimming and J lost 0 bases, with 12 bases between them. CDR1 is KGHSH and CDR2 is LQKENI in the germline V gene. The CDR3 has 16 residues. CDR3 amino acids: CASSPPIGQSSYEQYF. CDR3 DNA: TGTGCCAGCTCACCACCGATCGGACAGAGCTCCTACGAGCAGTACTTC.

The rearrangement uses TRBV7-9 and TRBJ1-4; 9 bases are shared with TRBD1. CDR1 is SEHNR, CDR2 FQNEAQ, per germline (reference sequence). CDR3 length: 16 residues. After removal of 2 bases from V and 8 bases from J, the junction contained 9 bases not matched to a gene. The CDR3: CASSLSGTGTIEKLFF. Here the CDR3 DNA reads TGTGCCAGCAGCTTATCTGGGACAGGGACTATAGAAAAACTGTTTTTT.

In this sample, this clonotype turned up a few times. V gene TRBV6-6 combines with J gene TRBJ2-3, with 12 bases identical to TRBD2. CDR1 and CDR2 (germline): MNHNY, SVGAGI (reference sequence). Trimming cost V 0 bases and J 6 bases; bases outside gene matches: 13. The CDR3 is 19 residues long. The CDR3 loop is CASSYSIGSSGRAWDTQYF. CDR3 coding DNA: TGTGCCAGCAGTTACTCGATTGGGTCTAGCGGGAGGGCCTGGGATACGCAGTATTTT.

This clonotype was picked up a small number of times. The rearrangement uses TRBV15 and TRBJ1-5; possibly TRBD1 for D (6 bases). This CDR3 comprises 17 residues. Per germline, CDR1 LNHNV and CDR2 YYDKDF (reference sequence). Trimming removed 1 base from V and 2 bases from J, with 15 bases in between. CDR3 residues: CATSRGQQGLGNQPQHF. The CDR3 DNA sequence: TGTGCCACCAGCAGAGGGCAGCAGGGGCTCGGCAATCAGCCCCAGCATTTT.

J is TRBJ2-1 and V is TRBV4-1; 7 bases align to TRBD2. V was pared by 5 bases and J by 8 bases, with 24 bases of the junction left unmatched. Per germline, CDR1 MGHRA and CDR2 YSYEKL. This CDR3 has 19 residues. In DNA form, the CDR3 reads TGCGCCAGCAGCTCTCCCTCGTTCCGGACTAGTGATCCTAAGGATGAGCAGTTCTTC. Protein: CASSSPSFRTSDPKDEQFF.

This clonotype occurred a few times. The V and J genes are TRBV27 and TRBJ2-7; 12 nucleotides align to TRBD1. Germline V gives CDR1 MNHEY, CDR2 SMNVEV (reference sequence). The ends lost 5 bases at V and 7 bases at J; junction bases unmatched: 12. This CDR3 is 16 amino acids long. The CDR3 reads CASSLNLGQGAGEQYF. The CDR3 nucleotides read TGTGCCAGCAGTCTTAATCTGGGACAGGGGGCTGGGGAGCAGTACTTC.

This clonotype was counted ten times or more. This chain links TRBV20-1 with TRBJ2-2; TRBD2 matches 9 bases. Per germline, CDR1 DFQATT and CDR2 SNEGSKA (reference sequence). The CDR3 is made up of 14 amino acids. Losses at the gene ends were 3 bases for V and 7 bases for J; bases not matched to a gene: 6. CDR3 residues: CSASVKREVGELFF. The CDR3 DNA is TGCAGTGCTAGTGTAAAGCGGGAGGTCGGGGAGCTGTTTTTT.

This clonotype was recorded a few times. The V and J genes are TRBV19 and TRBJ2-2; TRBD2 agrees at 12 bases. Germline CDR1 LNHDA, CDR2 SQIVND (reference sequence). J was trimmed by 5 bases and V by 7 bases; bases with no gene match: 5. The CDR3 loop spans 15 amino acids. CDR3 sequence reads: CASTTGTSGTGELFF. In DNA form, the CDR3 reads TGTGCCAGTACAACCGGGACTAGCGGGACCGGGGAGCTGTTTTTT.

This clonotype has only a few counts. In nucleotides, the CDR3 is TGTGCCAGCAGTGAGCAGGGAGTTCGTGGAAACACCATATATTTT. Translation gives CASSEQGVRGNTIYF. The V call is TRBV2, the J call TRBJ1-3; possible D gene TRBD1, 5 bases. The ends were cut back, 3 bases at V and 3 bases at J, with 12 bases in the middle. Germline CDR1 and CDR2: SNHLY and FYNNEI. This CDR3 is 15 amino acids long.

This clonotype was recorded at least ten times. V usage is TRBV5-5 and J usage is TRBJ2-5; D might be TRBD2 (6 bases). V was clipped by 0 bases and J by 2 bases, with 11 bases between them. CDR3 length: 15 amino acids. From germline, CDR1 is SGHKS and CDR2 YYEKEE (reference sequence). The DNA of the CDR3 is TGTGCCAGCAGCTTGGGACTAGGAGAGCAAGAGACCCAGTACTTC. This sequence encodes CASSLGLGEQETQYF.

A few counts support this clonotype. The chain employs TRBV6-1 and TRBJ2-1; the match to TRBD2 covers 13 bases. This CDR3 is built from 18 residues. Trimming at V came to 6 bases and at J to 8 bases, leaving 16 bases not matched to a gene. Germline V gene sequence: CDR1 MNHNS, CDR2 SASEGT. DNA of the CDR3: TGTGCCAGCAGGAAACCCGGACTAGCGGGAGAGGATTCTTATGAGCAGTTCTTC. This translates into CASRKPGLAGEDSYEQFF.

Only a few counts were recorded for this clonotype. The gene calls are TRBV10-3 and TRBJ1-4; 10 nucleotides line up with TRBD1. Trimming cost V 6 bases and J 5 bases; bases outside gene matches: 6. This CDR3 contains 15 residues. Germline assignment: CDR1 ENHRY and CDR2 SYGVKD. CDR3 residues: CAIRGDRGRNEKLFF. CDR3 sequence (DNA): TGTGCCATCAGAGGCGACAGGGGGCGGAATGAAAAACTGTTTTTT.

This chain uses TRBV27 with TRBJ2-5; tentatively, D is TRBD1 (5 bases). Trimming took off 6 bases at V and 2 bases at J, with 10 bases between the two ends. Germline CDR1 is MNHEY and CDR2 is SMNVEV (reference sequence). The CDR3 has 13 amino acids. CDR3: CASRAREQETQYF. In DNA form, the CDR3 reads TGTGCCAGCAGGGCCAGGGAACAAGAGACCCAGTACTTC.